Detailed here is one TCR beta chain. Its antigen is unknown. The assay was immunoSEQ multiplex PCR, and TCRdb's table has in-frame clones only and misses some. Of more than 100,000 clones listed, roughly nine tenths are singletons. The CDR3 spans 16 residues. Per germline, CDR1 SGDLS and CDR2 YYNGEE. The V and J ends lost 1 base and 5 bases, in that order; junction bases with no gene match: 8. This specimen comes from a study of T cell responses to AZD1222 COVID-19 vaccine. Across the whole study: Second-dose schedules of about 4 or about 12 weeks were combined. Broader study findings: At baseline, just five to seven AZD1222 recipients tested seropositive. Spike-specific TCR breadth and depth both grew after two AZD1222 doses. The sample set comprised mostly white British donors with more females, and clonal diversity was possibly underestimated.

The clonotype comes from an adult in good health. This chain uses TRBV9 with TRBJ2-5, with 10 bases identical to TRBD1. The material was peripheral blood, obtained on day 0 of AZD1222 vaccination. The CDR3 DNA sequence: TGTGCCAGCAGCGTAAGAGACAGGGGGCGGTTTGAGACCCAGTACTTC. Encoded protein: CASSVRDRGRFETQYF.